This TCR beta chain was observed in a study of cytomegalovirus exposure and HLA in healthy donors. General study findings and limits: The study recorded over 150 TCR beta chains that were cytomegalovirus-associated. A later examination showed that TCR association rates differed by HLA locus, with DRB1 most and HLA-C fewest.

The primer mix had 60 Vbeta and 13 Jbeta primers. In the original processing: Approximately 72 million unique TCR beta chains, 9.5 million to 11 million of them shared, were counted by a later analysis. TCRdb's table, derived via immunoSEQ multiplex PCR, lists solely in-frame clones and lacks some. Clone size and the V and J calls come from that table; the DNA yielded D and trimming. The sample includes about 150,000 clones, 70% to 80% of them seen just once. On this clone: Its antigen is undetermined.

Germline loops: CDR1 SGHAT, CDR2 FQNNGV. Trimming took off 1 base at V and 12 bases at J, with 19 bases between the two ends. CDR3 length: 15 residues. The sequenced material came from PBMCs. The chain is built from TRBV11-2 and TRBJ2-4, with TRBD2 as a possible D gene (5 bases). The clonotype comes from a woman aged 40 to 55 in good health and CMV-seronegative. The CDR3 DNA reads as TGTGCCAGCAGCTTAGTCGGCGGGTTTGGGATCAGTCAGTACTTC. Protein product: CASSLVGGFGISQYF. The variable domain in full, completed from reference TRBV11-2 and TRBJ2-4, reads EAGVAQSPRYKIIEKRQSVAFWCNPISGHATLYWYQQILGQGPKLLIQFQNNGVVDDSQLPKDRFSAERLKGVDSTLKIQPAKLEDSAVYLCASSLVGGFGISQYFGAGTRLSVL.